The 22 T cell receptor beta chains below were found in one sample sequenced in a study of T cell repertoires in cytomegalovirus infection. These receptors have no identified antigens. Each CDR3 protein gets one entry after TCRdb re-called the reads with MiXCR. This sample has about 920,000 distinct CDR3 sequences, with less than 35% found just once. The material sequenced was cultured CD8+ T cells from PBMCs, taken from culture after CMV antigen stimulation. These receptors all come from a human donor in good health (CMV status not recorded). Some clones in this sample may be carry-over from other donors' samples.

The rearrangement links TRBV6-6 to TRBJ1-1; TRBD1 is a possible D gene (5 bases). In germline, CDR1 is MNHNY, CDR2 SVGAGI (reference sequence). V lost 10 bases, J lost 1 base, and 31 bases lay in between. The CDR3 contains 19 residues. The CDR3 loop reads CATRQLTGVLELGNTEAFF. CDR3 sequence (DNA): TGTGCCACCAGACAGTTAACAGGAGTTCTTGAGCTGGGGAACACTGAAGCTTTCTTT.

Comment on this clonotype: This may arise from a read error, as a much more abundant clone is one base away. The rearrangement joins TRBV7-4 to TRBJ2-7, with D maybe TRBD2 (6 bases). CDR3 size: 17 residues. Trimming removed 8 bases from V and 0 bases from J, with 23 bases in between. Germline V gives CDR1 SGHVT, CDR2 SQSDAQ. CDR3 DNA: TGTGCCAGCCACAAACCCCTTCGCGGGGCGAGCTCCTACGAGCAGTACGTC. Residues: CASHKPLRGASSYEQYV.

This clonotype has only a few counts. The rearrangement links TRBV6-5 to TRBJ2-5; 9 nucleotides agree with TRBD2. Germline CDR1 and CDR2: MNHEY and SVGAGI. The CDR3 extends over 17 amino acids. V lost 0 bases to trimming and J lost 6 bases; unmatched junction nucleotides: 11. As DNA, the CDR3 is TGTGCCAGCAGTTACTCGATCCGCGGGGGGGCCAAAAAGACCCAGTACTTC. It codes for CASSYSIRGGAKKTQYF.

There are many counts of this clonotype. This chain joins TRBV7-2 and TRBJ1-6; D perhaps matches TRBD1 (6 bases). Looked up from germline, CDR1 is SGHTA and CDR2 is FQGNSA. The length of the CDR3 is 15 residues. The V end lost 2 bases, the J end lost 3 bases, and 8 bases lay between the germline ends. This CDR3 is CASSLNRDYNSPLHF. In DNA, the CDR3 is TGTGCCAGCAGCTTAAACAGGGACTATAATTCACCCCTCCACTTT. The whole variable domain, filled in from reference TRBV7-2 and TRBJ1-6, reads GAGVSQSPSNKVTEKGKDVELRCDPISGHTALYWYRQSLGQGLEFLIYFQGNSAPDKSGLPSDRFSAERTGGSVSTLTIQRTQQEDSAVYLCASSLNRDYNSPLHFGNGTRLTVT.

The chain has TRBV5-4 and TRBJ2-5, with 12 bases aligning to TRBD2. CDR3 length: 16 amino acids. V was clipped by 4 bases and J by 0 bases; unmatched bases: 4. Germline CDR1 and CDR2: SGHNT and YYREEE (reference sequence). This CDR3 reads CASSDGLAGYQETQYF. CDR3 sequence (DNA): TGTGCCAGCAGCGACGGACTAGCGGGGTACCAAGAGACCCAGTACTTC.

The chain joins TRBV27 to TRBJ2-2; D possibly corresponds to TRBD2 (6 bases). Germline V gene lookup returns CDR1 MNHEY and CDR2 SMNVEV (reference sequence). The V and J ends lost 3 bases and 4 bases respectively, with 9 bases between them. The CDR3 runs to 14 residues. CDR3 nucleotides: TGTGCCAGCAGTTTTCGGGGGTCCACCGGGGAGCTGTTTTTT. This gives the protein CASSFRGSTGELFF.

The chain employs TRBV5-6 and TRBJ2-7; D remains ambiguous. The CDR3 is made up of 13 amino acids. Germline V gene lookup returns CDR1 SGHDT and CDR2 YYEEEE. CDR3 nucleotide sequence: TGTGCCAGCAGCTTGGAGGGTACCTACCAGCAGTACGTC. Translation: CASSLEGTYQQYV.

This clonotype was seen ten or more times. The CDR3 DNA reads TGTGCCAGCAGCAAACAGGGGGACAATCAGCCCCAGCATTTT. Its translation: CASSKQGDNQPQHF. This chain connects TRBV7-2 to TRBJ1-5; 8 bases align to TRBD1. The V segment lost 5 bases and the J segment 3 bases; nucleotides outside the gene matches: 3. Per germline, CDR1 SGHTA and CDR2 FQGNSA. The CDR3 sequence is 14 residues long. Together with reference TRBV7-2 and TRBJ1-5, the CDR3 gives the full variable domain: GAGVSQSPSNKVTEKGKDVELRCDPISGHTALYWYRQSLGQGLEFLIYFQGNSAPDKSGLPSDRFSAERTGGSVSTLTIQRTQQEDSAVYLCASSKQGDNQPQHFGDGTRLSIL.

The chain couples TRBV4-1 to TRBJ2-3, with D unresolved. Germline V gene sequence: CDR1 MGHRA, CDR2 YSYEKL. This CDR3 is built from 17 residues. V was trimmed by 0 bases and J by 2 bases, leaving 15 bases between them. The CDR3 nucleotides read TGCGCCAGCAGCCAAGATCACCCCGGTACCTACACAGATACGCAGTATTTT. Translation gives CASSQDHPGTYTDTQYF.

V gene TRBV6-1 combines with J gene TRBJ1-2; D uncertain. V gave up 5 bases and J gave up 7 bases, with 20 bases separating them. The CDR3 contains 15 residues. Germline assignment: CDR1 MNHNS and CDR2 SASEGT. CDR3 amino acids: CASSFSLHSEGGYTF. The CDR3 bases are TGTGCCAGCAGTTTTTCCCTCCACAGTGAGGGTGGCTACACCTTC.

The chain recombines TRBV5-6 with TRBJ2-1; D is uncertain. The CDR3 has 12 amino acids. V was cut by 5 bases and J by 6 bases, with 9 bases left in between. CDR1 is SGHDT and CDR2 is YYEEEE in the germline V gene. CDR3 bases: TGTGCCAGCAGTGCCCCTCGCAATGAGCAGTTCTTC. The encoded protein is CASSAPRNEQFF.

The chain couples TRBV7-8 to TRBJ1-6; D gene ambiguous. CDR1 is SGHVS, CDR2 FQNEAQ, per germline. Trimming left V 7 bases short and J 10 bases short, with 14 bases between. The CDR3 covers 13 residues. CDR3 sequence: CASTQLGKSPLHF. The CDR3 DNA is TGTGCCAGCACCCAGCTGGGGAAATCACCCCTCCACTTT.

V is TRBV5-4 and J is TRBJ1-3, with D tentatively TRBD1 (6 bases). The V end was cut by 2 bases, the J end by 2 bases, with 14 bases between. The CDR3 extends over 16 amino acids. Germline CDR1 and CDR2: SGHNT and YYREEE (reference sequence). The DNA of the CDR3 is TGTGCCAGCAGCTTACGGGGGGCTCATGCTGGAAACACCATATATTTT. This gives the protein CASSLRGAHAGNTIYF.

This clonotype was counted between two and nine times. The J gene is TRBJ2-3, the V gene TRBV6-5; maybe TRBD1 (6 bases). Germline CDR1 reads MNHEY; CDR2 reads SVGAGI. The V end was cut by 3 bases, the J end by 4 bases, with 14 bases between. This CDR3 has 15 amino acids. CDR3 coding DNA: TGTGCCAGCAGTTATTTTGGGGGCCTGGCAGATACGCAGTATTTT. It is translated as CASSYFGGLADTQYF.

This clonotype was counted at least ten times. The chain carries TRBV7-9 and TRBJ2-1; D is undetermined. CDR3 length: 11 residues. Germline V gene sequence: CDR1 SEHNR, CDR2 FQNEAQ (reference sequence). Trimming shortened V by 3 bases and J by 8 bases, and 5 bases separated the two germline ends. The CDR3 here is CASSLHDEQFF. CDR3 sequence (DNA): TGTGCCAGCAGCTTGCACGATGAGCAGTTCTTC. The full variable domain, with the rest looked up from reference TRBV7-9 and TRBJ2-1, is DTGVSQNPRHKITKRGQNVTFRCDPISEHNRLYWYRQTLGQGPEFLTYFQNEAQLEKSRLLSDRFSAERPKGSFSTLEIQRTEQGDSAMYLCASSLHDEQFFGPGTRLTVL.

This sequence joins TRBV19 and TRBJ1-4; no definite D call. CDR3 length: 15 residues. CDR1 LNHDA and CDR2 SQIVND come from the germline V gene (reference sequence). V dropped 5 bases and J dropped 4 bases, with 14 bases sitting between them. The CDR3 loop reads CASSEVPGFNEKLFF. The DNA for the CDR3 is TGTGCCAGTAGTGAGGTGCCGGGATTTAATGAAAAACTGTTTTTT. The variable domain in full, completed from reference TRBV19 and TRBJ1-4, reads DGGITQSPKYLFRKEGQNVTLSCEQNLNHDAMYWYRQDPGQGLRLIYYSQIVNDFQKGDIAEGYSVSREKKESFPLTVTSAQKNPTAFYLCASSEVPGFNEKLFFGSGTQLSVL.

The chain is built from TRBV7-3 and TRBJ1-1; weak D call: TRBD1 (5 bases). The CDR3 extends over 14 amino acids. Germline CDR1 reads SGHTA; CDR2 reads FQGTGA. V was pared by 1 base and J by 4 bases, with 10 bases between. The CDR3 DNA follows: TGTGCCAGCAGCTTAAGGGGGTGGGGCACTGAAGCTTTCTTT. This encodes CASSLRGWGTEAFF.

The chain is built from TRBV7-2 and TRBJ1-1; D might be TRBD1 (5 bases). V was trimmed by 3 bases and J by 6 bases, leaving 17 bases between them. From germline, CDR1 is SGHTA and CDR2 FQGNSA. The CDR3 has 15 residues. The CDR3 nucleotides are TGTGCCAGCAGCTTGAGGTCTGGACGGGGCTCTGAAGCTTTCTTT. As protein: CASSLRSGRGSEAFF.

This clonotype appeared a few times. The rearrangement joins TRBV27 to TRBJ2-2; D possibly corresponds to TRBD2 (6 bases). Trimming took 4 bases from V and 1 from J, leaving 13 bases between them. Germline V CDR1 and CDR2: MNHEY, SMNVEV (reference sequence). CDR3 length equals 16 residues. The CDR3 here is CASSYWEEGNTGELFF. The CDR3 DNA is TGTGCCAGCAGTTACTGGGAGGAGGGGAACACCGGGGAGCTGTTTTTT.

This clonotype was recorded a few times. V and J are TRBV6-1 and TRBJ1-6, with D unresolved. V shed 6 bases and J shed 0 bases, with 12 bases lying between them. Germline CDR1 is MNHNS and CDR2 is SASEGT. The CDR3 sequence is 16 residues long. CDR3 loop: CASSHQRSSYNSPLHF. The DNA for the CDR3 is TGTGCCAGCAGCCACCAGAGGAGCTCCTATAATTCACCCCTCCACTTT.

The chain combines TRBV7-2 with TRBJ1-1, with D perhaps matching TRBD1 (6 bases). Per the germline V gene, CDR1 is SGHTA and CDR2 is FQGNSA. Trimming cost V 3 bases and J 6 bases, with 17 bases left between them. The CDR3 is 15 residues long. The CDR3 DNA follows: TGTGCCAGCAGCTTCAGTACGGGGGCGGGAGCTGAAGCTTTCTTT. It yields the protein CASSFSTGAGAEAFF.

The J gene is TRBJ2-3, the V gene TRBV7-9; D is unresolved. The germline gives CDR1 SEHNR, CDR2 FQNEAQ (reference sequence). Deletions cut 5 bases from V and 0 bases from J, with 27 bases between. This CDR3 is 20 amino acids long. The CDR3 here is CASSRPWSESIPLSTDTQYF. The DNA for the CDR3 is TGTGCCAGCAGCCGCCCGTGGAGTGAATCCATCCCGCTTAGCACAGATACGCAGTATTTT.